This T cell receptor (beta chain) stems from a study of T cell responses to AZD1222 COVID-19 vaccine. Assay: immunoSEQ multiplex PCR; the TCRdb copy retains only in-frame clones and omits some. The sample records 150,000 to 200,000 clones, around nine tenths being singletons. To note about this clone: What it binds is unknown.

The V and J ends lost 2 bases and 5 bases respectively, with 12 bases between them. Germline V gene sequence: CDR1 MNHEY, CDR2 SVGAGI. This CDR3 has 14 amino acids. Study observations and caveats: Mapped onto spike, vaccine-associated CD4 TCRs spanned it and were dominant at 160-218 and 743-854.

The rearrangement joins TRBV6-5 to TRBJ2-5, with D possibly called TRBD1 or TRBD2 (7 bases each). This specimen was peripheral blood, taken on day 0 of AZD1222 vaccination. The TCR originated in an adult in good health. CDR3 nucleotide sequence: TGTGCCAGCAGTTACAACAGGGGAGGGGAGACCCAGTACTTC. Translated: CASSYNRGGETQYF.